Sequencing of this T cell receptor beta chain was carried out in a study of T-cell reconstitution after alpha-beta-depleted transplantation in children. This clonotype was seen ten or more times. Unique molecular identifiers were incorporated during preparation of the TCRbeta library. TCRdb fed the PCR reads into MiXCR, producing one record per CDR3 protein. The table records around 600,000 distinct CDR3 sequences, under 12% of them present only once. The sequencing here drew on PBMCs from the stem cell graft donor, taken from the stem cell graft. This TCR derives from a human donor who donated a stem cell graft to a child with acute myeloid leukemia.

This chain's CDR3 is CASSQDYRGNQPQHF. The CDR3 nucleotides read TGCGCCAGCAGCCAAGATTACAGGGGTAATCAGCCCCAGCATTTT. This chain uses TRBV4-3 with TRBJ1-5, with 7 positions matching TRBD1. The V and J ends lost 0 bases and 4 bases, in that order; junction bases with no gene match: 3. The CDR3 length is 15 residues. Germline V gives CDR1 LGHNA, CDR2 YSLEER.